This T cell receptor beta chain appears in the sequencing data of a study of blood T cell repertoires in COVID-19. Study-wide context: The United States, Italy and Spain provided the acute and convalescent COVID-19 samples.

The V end was cut by 6 bases, the J end by 1 base, with 20 bases between. This CDR3 is built from 17 residues. Germline V gene lookup returns CDR1 KGHSH and CDR2 LQKENI. Authors' analysis steps: Reference gene primers were amplified, and this amplification served to estimate nucleated cell counts. The repertoire was sequenced with immunoSEQ multiplex PCR; TCRdb's copy has only in-frame clones and lacks some. The DNA gave D and trimming, while V, J and clone size come from that table. There are about 120,000 clones in the sample; over 75% occur only once, and under 35% lies in the top ten. The chain couples TRBV18 to TRBJ2-3; possible D gene TRBD1, 5 bases. This sequence was found in a man between 65 and 79 years old with active or convalescent COVID-19. The sequenced material came from peripheral blood. CDR3 loop: CASSPGVGAGGTDTQYF. The CDR3 DNA is TGTGCCAGCTCCCCCGGCGTTGGGGCCGGAGGCACAGATACGCAGTATTTT.